Listed here are 30 T cell receptor beta chains from one sample, sequenced in a study of cytomegalovirus exposure and HLA in healthy donors. Using immunoSEQ multiplex PCR, the repertoire was profiled, and TCRdb retains in-frame clones only, with some absent. This table has over 150,000 clones, roughly 90% appearing once. The sequenced sample was PBMCs. Receptors were obtained from a man younger than 35 in good health and CMV-seropositive.

The chain joins TRBV10-3 to TRBJ2-2, with 8 bases that match TRBD2. The ends lost 8 bases at V and 2 bases at J; junction bases unmatched: 7. Germline values: CDR1 ENHRY, CDR2 SYGVKD. The CDR3 contains 15 residues. DNA for the CDR3: TGTGCCATCGGGAGGACTAGCCTTAACACCGGGGAGCTGTTTTTT. Amino acids: CAIGRTSLNTGELFF.

This rearrangement joins TRBV5-1 to TRBJ2-2, with a tentative D call TRBD1 (5 bases). This CDR3 comprises 15 residues. Germline-derived CDR1 and CDR2 are SGHRS and YFSETQ. V shed 6 bases and J shed 3 bases, with 15 bases lying between them. The CDR3 protein is CASTLNLRDTGELFF. CDR3 in DNA: TGCGCCAGCACCCTAAACCTCAGGGACACCGGGGAGCTGTTTTTT.

V gene TRBV6-1 combines with J gene TRBJ2-2, with D maybe TRBD1 (6 bases). The germline V gene has CDR1 MNHNS and CDR2 SASEGT. This CDR3 has 16 amino acids. V lost 0 bases and J 6 bases, leaving 14 bases between the germline ends. CDR3 DNA: TGTGCCAGCAGTGAAGCGCTTTCACAGGGACCCGGGGAGCTGTTTTTT. Protein product: CASSEALSQGPGELFF.

The V and J genes are TRBV7-3 and TRBJ2-1, with a possible D match to TRBD1 (5 bases). The CDR3 sequence is 14 residues long. Germline V gene lookup returns CDR1 SGHTA and CDR2 FQGTGA. Trimming cost V 2 bases and J 10 bases, with 15 bases left between them. The chain's CDR3 is CASSLGAVAEEQFF. The CDR3 DNA reads TGTGCCAGCAGCTTAGGGGCAGTAGCAGAGGAGCAGTTCTTC.

This chain joins TRBV7-2 and TRBJ2-7; a possible D gene is TRBD2 (6 bases). CDR3 length equals 15 residues. The germline gives CDR1 SGHTA, CDR2 FQGNSA. V lost 3 bases and J lost 3, with 15 bases in between. CDR3 coding DNA: TGTGCCAGCAGCTTGGGGTTGACTAGTTACTACGAGCAGTACTTC. Encoded protein: CASSLGLTSYYEQYF. Full variable domain (remainder filled in from reference TRBV7-2 and TRBJ2-7): GAGVSQSPSNKVTEKGKDVELRCDPISGHTALYWYRQSLGQGLEFLIYFQGNSAPDKSGLPSDRFSAERTGGSVSTLTIQRTQQEDSAVYLCASSLGLTSYYEQYFGPGTRLTVT.

The V gene is TRBV14, the J gene TRBJ1-1, with D possibly being TRBD1 (6 bases). This CDR3 is built from 17 residues. Trimming took off 5 bases at V and 0 bases at J, with 19 bases between the two ends. The germline CDR1 and CDR2 sequences are SGHDN and FVKESK. The CDR3 nucleotides are TGTGCCAGCAGCTCCTTCTGGCAGGGGAAAGTGAACACTGAAGCTTTCTTT. Translated: CASSSFWQGKVNTEAFF. Together with reference TRBV14 and TRBJ1-1, the CDR3 gives the full variable domain: EAGVTQFPSHSVIEKGQTVTLRCDPISGHDNLYWYRRVMGKEIKFLLHFVKESKQDESGMPNNRFLAERTGGTYSTLKVQPAELEDSGVYFCASSSFWQGKVNTEAFFGQGTRLTVV.

The V gene is TRBV11-1, the J gene TRBJ1-2; D not certain. The germline V gene has CDR1 SGHAT and CDR2 FQDESV (reference sequence). Trimming pared 10 bases from V and 6 bases from J, leaving 12 bases between. The length of the CDR3 is 11 residues. The CDR3 reads CANLEGDGYTF. CDR3 nucleotide sequence: TGTGCCAACTTAGAGGGCGATGGCTACACCTTC.

The chain uses TRBV19 and TRBJ1-2, with 8 bases identical to TRBD1. This CDR3 spans 16 amino acids. V shed 7 bases and J 2 bases; nucleotides not matched to a gene: 12. Germline V lookup: CDR1 LNHDA, CDR2 SQIVND (reference sequence). The CDR3: CASMPDRVRLNYGYTF. The CDR3 region has the DNA TGTGCCAGTATGCCGGACAGGGTTCGACTAAACTATGGCTACACCTTC.

The V and J genes are TRBV6-6 and TRBJ1-5; 7 nucleotides align to TRBD1. The CDR3 has 16 amino acids. The V segment lost 4 bases and the J segment 4 bases; nucleotides outside the gene matches: 10. Germline lookup yields CDR1 MNHNY and CDR2 SVGAGI (reference sequence). In DNA, the CDR3 is TGTGCCAGCAGTTTGGGGGACGGGACAGCTAATCAGCCCCAGCATTTT. This gives the protein CASSLGDGTANQPQHF.

This rearrangement joins TRBV5-4 to TRBJ1-2, with 8 positions matching TRBD1. Losses at the gene ends were 4 bases for V and 0 bases for J; bases not matched to a gene: 5. This CDR3 region has 15 residues. CDR1 is SGHNT, CDR2 YYREEE, per germline (reference sequence). This chain's CDR3 is CASSEVTGANYGYTF. CDR3 in DNA: TGTGCCAGCAGCGAAGTGACAGGGGCTAACTATGGCTACACCTTC.

The V gene is TRBV29-1, the J gene TRBJ1-1; D gene ambiguous. Germline assignment: CDR1 SQVTM and CDR2 ANQGSEA. The CDR3 spans 14 residues. The V gene lost 7 bases and the J gene lost 1 base, with 16 bases spanning the gap. CDR3 residues: CSATLGESNTEAFF. The CDR3 nucleotides read TGCAGCGCGACCCTGGGAGAATCGAACACTGAAGCTTTCTTT.

This clone was counted only a few times. The same CDR3 can be traced to other DNA sequences in this sample. The genes are TRBV2 and TRBJ1-3; 8 nucleotides align to TRBD1. V was clipped by 6 bases and J by 0 bases; unmatched bases: 4. The length of the CDR3 is 15 residues. Germline V gives CDR1 SNHLY, CDR2 FYNNEI. The CDR3 spells CASRRQGSSGNTIYF. The CDR3 nucleotides read TGTGCCAGCAGACGACAGGGGTCCTCTGGAAACACCATATATTTT.

The chain couples TRBV30 to TRBJ2-3; 9 nucleotides line up with TRBD2. The CDR3 totals 18 residues. From germline, CDR1 is GTSNPN and CDR2 SVGIG (reference sequence). V lost 2 bases to trimming and J lost 2 bases; unmatched junction nucleotides: 14. CDR3 nucleotides: TGTGCCTGGAGTACGACGCGGCTGGTAGCGGGGGCCACAGATACGCAGTATTTT. Protein sequence: CAWSTTRLVAGATDTQYF.

This rearrangement joins TRBV11-1 to TRBJ1-6, with D hard to call. Trimming left V 1 base short and J 11 bases short, with 9 bases between. This CDR3 is 13 amino acids long. Germline values: CDR1 SGHAT, CDR2 FQDESV (reference sequence). CDR3 protein: CASSLVQQTPLHF. The CDR3 region has the DNA TGTGCCAGCAGCTTAGTACAACAAACACCCCTCCACTTT.

CDR3 amino acids: CASSAGGNTIYF. CDR3 DNA: TGTGCCAGCAGTGCGGGAGGAAACACCATATATTTT. This chain uses TRBV25-1 with TRBJ1-3; D not certain. Trimming shortened V by 4 bases and J by 4 bases, and 5 bases separated the two germline ends. CDR3 length: 12 amino acids. The germline V gene encodes CDR1 MGHDK and CDR2 SYGVNS.

The V and J genes are TRBV2 and TRBJ1-5, with TRBD1 matching over 8 bases. The V and J ends lost 5 bases and 6 bases, in that order; junction bases with no gene match: 9. CDR1 is SNHLY and CDR2 is FYNNEI in the germline V gene. The CDR3 is made up of 15 amino acids. The CDR3 sequence: CASSSGRGQGQPQHF. The CDR3 nucleotides read TGTGCCAGCAGTTCCGGCAGGGGGCAGGGTCAGCCCCAGCATTTT.

This chain connects TRBV6-6 to TRBJ1-1; TRBD1 matches 9 bases. CDR3 size: 14 residues. The germline V gene encodes CDR1 MNHNY and CDR2 SVGAGI (reference sequence). Germline trimming cut 2 bases from V and 5 bases from J; bases unmatched to any gene: 3. The CDR3: CASSYGTGTTEAFF. The CDR3, as DNA: TGTGCCAGCAGTTACGGGACAGGGACGACTGAAGCTTTCTTT.

This rearrangement joins TRBV5-1 to TRBJ2-7; D remains ambiguous. The CDR3 has 13 residues. Germline-derived CDR1 and CDR2 are SGHRS and YFSETQ. V lost 0 bases to trimming and J lost 2 bases, with 6 bases between them. CDR3 region: CASSLGRTYEQYF. CDR3 coding DNA: TGCGCCAGCAGCTTGGGGCGGACCTACGAGCAGTACTTC.

The rearrangement links TRBV18 to TRBJ2-1; D perhaps matches TRBD2 (5 bases). The CDR3 loop spans 16 amino acids. Germline V lookup: CDR1 KGHSH, CDR2 LQKENI. V was clipped by 1 base and J by 3 bases, with 13 bases between them. The CDR3 reads CASSPLGESRYNEQFF. The CDR3 region has the DNA TGTGCCAGCTCACCACTCGGGGAGTCCCGCTACAATGAGCAGTTCTTC. The full variable domain, its missing parts supplied by reference TRBV18 and TRBJ2-1, is NAGVMQNPRHLVRRRGQEARLRCSPMKGHSHVYWYRQLPEEGLKFMVYLQKENIIDESGMPKERFSAEFPKEGPSILRIQQVVRGDSAAYFCASSPLGESRYNEQFFGPGTRLTVL.

V and J are TRBV19 and TRBJ1-3; D not resolved. CDR1 is LNHDA, CDR2 SQIVND, per germline (reference sequence). This CDR3 spans 13 amino acids. V was pared by 5 bases and J by 2 bases, with 7 bases between. In DNA form, the CDR3 reads TGTGCCAGTAGTCAGGAGGCTGGAAACACCATATATTTT. It translates to CASSQEAGNTIYF.

This rearrangement joins TRBV7-9 to TRBJ2-3; D gene ambiguous. The CDR3 is 13 residues long. V was pared by 1 base and J by 4 bases, with 6 bases between. Germline lookup yields CDR1 SEHNR and CDR2 FQNEAQ (reference sequence). DNA for the CDR3: TGTGCCAGCAGCTTAGTTGAGCCAGATACGCAGTATTTT. This translates into CASSLVEPDTQYF.

This clone was recorded once. The J gene is TRBJ2-3, the V gene TRBV9, with 9 positions matching TRBD2. The CDR3 is made up of 17 amino acids. The V gene end was trimmed by 0 bases and the J gene end by 2 bases; junction bases not matched to a gene: 7. The V gene's germline CDR1 is SGDLS and CDR2 YYNGEE. The CDR3 nucleotides are TGTGCCAGCAGCGTAGGCGTAGCGGGGGACCTCACAGATACGCAGTATTTT. Protein: CASSVGVAGDLTDTQYF. Based on the CDR3 plus reference TRBV9 and TRBJ2-3, the full variable domain is DSGVTQTPKHLITATGQRVTLRCSPRSGDLSVYWYQQSLDQGLQFLIQYYNGEERAKGNILERFSAQQFPDLHSELNLSSLELGDSALYFCASSVGVAGDLTDTQYFGPGTRLTVL.

As concerns this clone: A junction end diverges from the germline sequence, so it may reflect a read error. The chain combines TRBV4-3 with TRBJ2-7; D gene uncertain. The germline gives CDR1 LGHNA, CDR2 YSLEER. CDR3 length equals 15 residues. The CDR3 here is CASRQDRVSSYEQYF. CDR3 coding DNA: TGCGCCAGCAGACAAGACCGGGTGAGCTCCTACGAGCAGTACTTC.

The chain uses TRBV7-2 and TRBJ1-2; TRBD1 agrees at 9 bases. The CDR3 consists of 14 residues. V trimming: 4 bases; J trimming: 4 bases; junction bases outside the gene matches: 4. Looked up from germline, CDR1 is SGHTA and CDR2 is FQGNSA. The CDR3 DNA follows: TGTGCCAGCAGCTCGACAGGGGGGGGCTATGGCTACACCTTC. Protein sequence: CASSSTGGGYGYTF.

CDR3 in amino acids: CASSSGGFRTDTQYF. The CDR3 coding sequence is TGTGCCAGCAGCTCCGGGGGGTTTAGGACAGATACGCAGTATTTT. The gene calls are TRBV7-3 and TRBJ2-3; 7 bases line up with TRBD2. Trimming cost V 4 bases and J 3 bases; bases outside gene matches: 7. CDR3 length: 15 residues. Germline values: CDR1 SGHTA, CDR2 FQGTGA.

The V call is TRBV5-1, the J call TRBJ1-1; possible D gene TRBD1, 6 bases. Germline-derived CDR1 and CDR2 are SGHRS and YFSETQ. Trimming left V 6 bases short and J 3 bases short, with 12 bases between. The CDR3 is made up of 13 amino acids. CDR3 region: CASTTDRHTEAFF. DNA of the CDR3: TGCGCCAGCACCACCGACAGGCACACTGAAGCTTTCTTT.

The genes are TRBV7-9 and TRBJ2-1; TRBD2 agrees at 9 bases. CDR3 length: 15 amino acids. V gave up 2 bases and J gave up 6 bases; unmatched junction bases: 5. CDR1 is SEHNR and CDR2 is FQNEAQ in the germline V gene (reference sequence). The chain's CDR3 is CASSLWASGVNEQFF. The CDR3 bases are TGTGCCAGCAGCTTATGGGCTAGCGGGGTCAATGAGCAGTTCTTC.

The chain joins TRBV7-2 to TRBJ2-7, with 11 bases aligning to TRBD2. Germline trimming cut 6 bases from V and 7 bases from J; bases unmatched to any gene: 8. This CDR3 is 14 amino acids long. Germline V lookup: CDR1 SGHTA, CDR2 FQGNSA. The CDR3 coding sequence is TGTGCCAGCAGAACTAGCGGGGGTGCCGGGGAGCAGTACTTC. Residues: CASRTSGGAGEQYF.

This clone has a single count. The chain couples TRBV9 to TRBJ2-7, with 8 bases fitting TRBD2. Unmatched junction bases numbered 12, after V lost 2 bases and J lost 5 bases. This CDR3 has 16 residues. CDR1 is SGDLS and CDR2 is YYNGEE in the germline V gene. The CDR3, as DNA: TGTGCCAGCAGCGTCTTTAGGAACAGCGGGAGCGACGAGCAGTACTTC. This translates into CASSVFRNSGSDEQYF.

This chain connects TRBV5-5 to TRBJ1-2; TRBD1 might be the D (6 bases). Germline V gene data show CDR1 as SGHKS and CDR2 as YYEKEE (reference sequence). V gave up 0 bases and J gave up 8 bases, with 11 bases separating them. The CDR3 covers 13 residues. The CDR3 DNA is TGTGCCAGCAGCTTGGAGGGGGACACGGGCTACACCTTC. As protein: CASSLEGDTGYTF.